This T cell receptor (beta chain) was sequenced in a study of blood T cell repertoires in COVID-19. Study at large: T cells, B-cell-depleted T cells, or PBMCs provided the cDNA or gDNA that served as material.

This CDR3 has 16 amino acids. CDR1 SGHNT and CDR2 YYREEE come from the germline V gene (reference sequence). Trimming at V came to 0 bases and at J to 4 bases, leaving 2 bases not matched to a gene. Data came from immunoSEQ multiplex PCR; TCRdb stores just in-frame clones and leaves some out. The data hold 200,000 to 300,000 clones, with roughly 86% observed a single time. The J gene is TRBJ2-3, the V gene TRBV5-4, with 13 bases fitting TRBD2. Sequences were obtained from peripheral blood. The receptor was derived from a woman aged 60 to 75 who had recovered from COVID-19. The CDR3 region is CASSLGLAGGSDTQYF. In DNA form, the CDR3 reads TGTGCCAGCAGCTTGGGACTAGCGGGGGGTTCAGATACGCAGTATTTT.